The sequence of this T cell receptor (beta chain) was determined in a study of T cell responses to AZD1222 COVID-19 vaccine. General study points: As reported, nearly half of all spike-specific TCRs target variant regions that are unmutated.

Assay: immunoSEQ multiplex PCR; the TCRdb copy retains only in-frame clones and omits some. The table records 150,000 to 200,000 clones, approximately 95% of them present only once. Germline CDR1 SGHTS, CDR2 YDEGEE. The V gene lost 2 bases and the J gene lost 8 bases, with 10 bases spanning the gap. The CDR3 has 12 amino acids. As concerns this clone: Its antigen is unidentified.

This chain links TRBV5-8 with TRBJ1-2; perhaps TRBD1 as D (5 bases). This TCR came from an adult in good health. Sequences were derived from peripheral blood, sampled on day 0 of AZD1222 vaccination. CDR3 bases: TGTGCCAGCAGCTTTCAGGGCAGGGGCTACACCTTC. This translates into CASSFQGRGYTF.